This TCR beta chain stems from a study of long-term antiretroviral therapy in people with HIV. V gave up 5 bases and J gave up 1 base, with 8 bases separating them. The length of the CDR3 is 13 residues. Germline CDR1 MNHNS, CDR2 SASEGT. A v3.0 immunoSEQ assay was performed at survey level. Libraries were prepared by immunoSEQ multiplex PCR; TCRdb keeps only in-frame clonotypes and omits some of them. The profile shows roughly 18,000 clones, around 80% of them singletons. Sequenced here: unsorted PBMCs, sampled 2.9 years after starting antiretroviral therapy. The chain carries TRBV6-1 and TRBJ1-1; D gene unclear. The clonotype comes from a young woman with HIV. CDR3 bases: TGTGCCAGCAGTTCGACTGCGAACACTGAAGCTTTCTTT. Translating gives CASSSTANTEAFF.